This is a list of T cell receptor beta chains from one sample in a study of blood T cell repertoires in COVID-19. The table came from immunoSEQ multiplex PCR; TCRdb's copy has only in-frame clones and leaves some out. The table has 310,000 or so clones, roughly 89% seen once; the top ten hold 6% to 7%. The sequenced material came from PBMCs or T cells enriched from blood (not recorded which). These receptors came from a woman between 40 and 50 years old who had recovered from COVID-19. Each CDR3 is given with its conserved first and last residue. Fields, in order: clone size, D gene, V gene, J gene, CDR3 DNA, CDR3 protein. The D gene is left open where the match is weak. Size is omitted from some rows. Given values are once, few, many or a class for expanded clones.

-	-	TRBV5-1	TRBJ1-5	TGCGCCAGCCACGAGAGTCGAGGCACTCAGCCCCAGCATTTT	CASHESRGTQPQHF
-	-	TRBV29-1	TRBJ1-2	TGCAGCGTTGGTCCCGAGGATGGCTACACCTTC	CSVGPEDGYTF
-	TRBD1	TRBV10-3	TRBJ2-7	TGTGCCATCAGTGAACCCGGGACAGGGAGCTCCTACGAGCAGTACTTC	CAISEPGTGSSYEQYF
once	-	TRBV18	TRBJ2-6	TGTGCCAGCTCACCCAGGACACCCCCCTCTGGGGCCAACGTCCTGACTTTC	CASSPRTPPSGANVLTF
once	-	TRBV20-1	TRBJ1-2	TGCAGTGCTAGCAGGGCGCAGGGCTACACCTTC	CSASRAQGYTF
-	TRBD1	TRBV11-1	TRBJ2-7	TGTGCCAGCAGCCCGTGGGACAGGGGCTACGAGCAGTACTTC	CASSPWDRGYEQYF
-	-	TRBV7-9	TRBJ1-2	TGTGCCAGCAGCCACTTCCCGTCAATCCAAGCGCCGGGCTATGGCTACACCTTC	CASSHFPSIQAPGYGYTF
once	TRBD2	TRBV7-8	TRBJ2-1	TGTGCCAGCAGCCTCCTCGGTGGTAGCGGGAGAGGGAATGAGCAGTTCTTC	CASSLLGGSGRGNEQFF
-	-	TRBV6-2/TRBV6-3	TRBJ1-2	TGTGCCAGCAGTTACTCGAGAGTAAACTATGGCTACACCTTC	CASSYSRVNYGYTF
-	-	TRBV28	TRBJ1-1	TGTGCCACCCTAGGACAGATTTACACTGAAGCTTTCTTT	CATLGQIYTEAFF
few	TRBD2	TRBV6-5	TRBJ2-5	TGTGCCAGCAGATCTGATAGCGGGAGGGGAGAGACCCAGTACTTC	CASRSDSGRGETQYF
-	TRBD2	TRBV7-3	TRBJ2-1	TGTGCCAGCAGCTCCCTAGCGGGAGGCATTGGGGAGCAGTTCTTC	CASSSLAGGIGEQFF
-	-	TRBV7-2	TRBJ2-1	TGTGCCAGCAGCTTAGCCCAAAACCGCGCGGGATACAATGAGCAGTTCTTC	CASSLAQNRAGYNEQFF
-	-	TRBV24-1	TRBJ2-2	TGTGCCACCAGTGACCCGACAGAAGTTACCGGGGAGCTGTTTTTT	CATSDPTEVTGELFF
-	TRBD2	TRBV7-2	TRBJ2-1	TGTGCCAGCAGCCCCTGGGGAGCGGGAGGCTCGGATGAGCAGTTCTTC	CASSPWGAGGSDEQFF
-	-	TRBV28	TRBJ1-3	TGTGCCAGCAGTTTTGGTGGAGGTGGAAACACCATATATTTT	CASSFGGGGNTIYF
-	TRBD2	TRBV3-1/TRBV3-2	TRBJ2-1	TGTGCCAGCAGTAGGGGACTAGCGACCTACAATGAGCAGTTCTTC	CASSRGLATYNEQFF
-	-	TRBV7-3	TRBJ1-5	TGTGCCAGCAGCTTATACAAAGGGAGTCAGCCCCAGCATTTT	CASSLYKGSQPQHF
-	-	TRBV29-1	TRBJ2-1	TGCAGCGTGGAAGTCGGGAGCTCCTACAATGAGCAGTTCTTC	CSVEVGSSYNEQFF
-	-	TRBV7-2	TRBJ1-2	TGTGCCAGCAGCTTAGGCGGAGAGTATGGCTACACCTTC	CASSLGGEYGYTF
few	TRBD1	TRBV5-4	TRBJ1-6	TGTGCCAGCAGCTCCCGCAAACAGGGGGCTCTTAATTCACCCCTCCACTTT	CASSSRKQGALNSPLHF
once	TRBD1	TRBV6-5	TRBJ2-7	TGTGCCAGCGGTCCGGGACAGGGGGCGAGGGAGCAGTACTTC	CASGPGQGAREQYF
few	TRBD1	TRBV19	TRBJ2-7	TGTGCCAGTAGTATACTGGGACAGGGTGCCCACGAGCAGTACTTC	CASSILGQGAHEQYF
-	-	TRBV19	TRBJ1-3	TGTGCCAGTAGTATCACAGGGACGTGGGGAAACACCATATATTTT	CASSITGTWGNTIYF
-	-	TRBV23-1	TRBJ2-7	TGCGCCAGCAGCCACCCAGGGCTTCCTTACGAGCAGTACTTC	CASSHPGLPYEQYF
-	-	TRBV4-1	TRBJ1-5	TGCGCCAGCAGCCAAGGGGGTAGGGGAAGCAATCAGCCCCAGCATTTT	CASSQGGRGSNQPQHF
-	-	TRBV11-2	TRBJ1-4	TGTGCCAGCAGCCGCAACATACAGGGAGTGGGTGAAAAACTGTTTTTT	CASSRNIQGVGEKLFF
-	-	TRBV28	TRBJ1-5	TGTGCCAGCAGTACCTCACCGGGGTGGGGGGGAACGAAGGCAACTTATAGCAATCAGCCCCAGCATTTT	CASSTSPGWGGTKATYSNQPQHF
few	-	TRBV10-2	TRBJ2-7	TGCGCCAGCAGTGAGTCTGATAGCAGGGATTATTACGAGCAGTACTTC	CASSESDSRDYYEQYF
-	TRBD2	TRBV24-1	TRBJ2-3	TGTGCCACCAGTCCCCTAGCGGGAGGTGTAGATACGCAGTATTTT	CATSPLAGGVDTQYF
-	TRBD2	TRBV2	TRBJ2-5	TGTGCCAGCAGCAAGCGGGAGGCAGAGACCCAGTACTTC	CASSKREAETQYF
-	TRBD1	TRBV27	TRBJ1-6	TGTGCCAGCAGTGCCAGGGGGCTTTCACCCCTCCACTTT	CASSARGLSPLHF
-	-	TRBV28	TRBJ2-1	TGTGCCAGCAGTTTCGGACTGCGGGGTGAGCAGTTCTTC	CASSFGLRGEQFF
few	-	TRBV19	TRBJ1-6	TGTGCCAGTACCACAGGTCGACAGCACAATTCACCCCTCCACTTT	CASTTGRQHNSPLHF
-	TRBD2	TRBV5-6	TRBJ2-5	TGTGCCAGCAGCCCCTCACAGGGCTGGACTAGCGGATACCAAGAGACCCAGTACTTC	CASSPSQGWTSGYQETQYF
few	-	TRBV3-1/TRBV3-2	TRBJ2-1	TGTGCCAGCCAGGGGGGCGGGATCAGCTCCTACAATGAGCAGTTCTTC	CASQGGGISSYNEQFF
-	TRBD1	TRBV2	TRBJ1-6	TGTGCCAGCGGGACAGGGGGCGTTTCACCCCTCCACTTT	CASGTGGVSPLHF
-	TRBD1	TRBV5-1	TRBJ2-3	TGCGCCAGCGGCTCACAGGGGCGCACAGATACGCAGTATTTT	CASGSQGRTDTQYF
-	TRBD1	TRBV28	TRBJ1-5	TGTGCCAGCAGACTTCGACAGGGGGATCTTTGGCAGCCCCAGCATTTT	CASRLRQGDLWQPQHF
once	-	TRBV29-1	TRBJ2-2	TGCAGCGTTGGCTCGACTGGATCTGGCGGGGAGCTGTTTTTT	CSVGSTGSGGELFF
-	-	TRBV28	TRBJ2-4	TGTGCCAGCAACGCTCCCGGGGCCAAAAACATTCAGTACTTC	CASNAPGAKNIQYF
-	TRBD2	TRBV4-2	TRBJ2-7	TGTGCCAGCGGATTGGGTAGCGGGCCCTTCTACGAGCAGTACTTC	CASGLGSGPFYEQYF
-	-	TRBV28	TRBJ1-2	TGTGCCAGCACTCGAGGGGGTATACGGTATGGCTACACCTTC	CASTRGGIRYGYTF
-	-	TRBV5-8	TRBJ2-6	TGTGCCAGCAGCGCCCGGGACACTGGGGCCAACGTCCTGACTTTC	CASSARDTGANVLTF
once	TRBD1	TRBV18	TRBJ2-7	TGTGCCAGCTCACGGGGACAGGGGGACTCCTACGAGCAGTACTTC	CASSRGQGDSYEQYF
-	-	TRBV12-3/TRBV12-4	TRBJ1-1	TGTGCCAGCAGTTTAGGCCCTAAAGCTTTCTTT	CASSLGPKAFF
-	-	TRBV4-3	TRBJ1-4	TGCGCCAGCAGCCAAGATGCCTCCGGAGGTGAAAAACTGTTTTTT	CASSQDASGGEKLFF
-	TRBD2	TRBV28	TRBJ2-5	TGTGCCAGCAGTTTAAATAGCGGGAGAGCGGAGACCCAGTACTTC	CASSLNSGRAETQYF
-	-	TRBV27	TRBJ2-7	TGTGCCAGCTCACCAGGGGGGATCAACGAGCAGTACTTC	CASSPGGINEQYF
-	TRBD2	TRBV6-2/TRBV6-3	TRBJ2-1	TGTGCCAGCAGTCCAATTCCAAGCGGGAGGGATTACAATGAGCAGTTCTTC	CASSPIPSGRDYNEQFF
-	-	TRBV18	TRBJ1-1	TGTGCCAGCTCACCAGGATTGGGGGGCACTGAAGCTTTCTTT	CASSPGLGGTEAFF